What follows are 26 T cell receptor beta chains derived from one specimen sequenced in a study of blood T cell repertoires in COVID-19 (TCRdb year 2020). Libraries came from the immunoSEQ multiplex PCR assay. TCRdb took over this immuneACCESS table, retaining in-frame rearrangements with V and J assigned. Such tables are incomplete; in checked studies, under half of the missing clones stem from an unresolved V gene, and the remainder is unexplained. For this sample there are approximately 280,000 clones; roughly 89% appear just once. The top ten constitute about 4.6% of the sample. Source material: peripheral blood. These TCRs come from a man aged 35-49 years with acute or convalescent COVID-19.

J is TRBJ2-7 and V is TRBV27; 13 positions match TRBD2. This CDR3 spans 15 amino acids. V was pared by 5 bases and J by 4 bases, with 5 bases of the junction left unmatched. Looked up from germline, CDR1 is MNHEY and CDR2 is SMNVEV (reference sequence). The CDR3 bases are TGTGCCAGCAGTGTACGACTAGCGGGGGGTTACGAGCAGTACTTC. Translation gives CASSVRLAGGYEQYF.

This clone was observed a few times. The gene calls are TRBV11-2 and TRBJ1-1; 8 bases fit TRBD1. The CDR3 covers 15 residues. The junction had 12 bases not matched to a gene; V was cut back by 5 bases and J by 7 bases. CDR1 is SGHAT and CDR2 is FQNNGV in the germline V gene. The CDR3 loop is CASSRPGQAGFEAFF. The CDR3 DNA reads TGTGCCAGCAGCCGGCCGGGACAGGCCGGTTTTGAAGCTTTCTTT. Complete variable domain (other parts from reference TRBV11-2 and TRBJ1-1): EAGVAQSPRYKIIEKRQSVAFWCNPISGHATLYWYQQILGQGPKLLIQFQNNGVVDDSQLPKDRFSAERLKGVDSTLKIQPAKLEDSAVYLCASSRPGQAGFEAFFGQGTRLTVV.

V is TRBV12-3 or TRBV12-4 and J is TRBJ1-1, with D perhaps TRBD1 (5 bases). The ends were cut back, 7 bases at V and 2 bases at J, with 11 bases in the middle. The CDR3 totals 13 residues. CDR3 sequence: CASTYRTNTEAFF. The DNA for the CDR3 is TGTGCCAGCACGTACCGGACAAACACTGAAGCTTTCTTT.

The rearrangement joins TRBV3-1 (or the pseudogene TRBV3-2) to TRBJ2-3; D gene ambiguous. The CDR3 sequence is 13 residues long. The germline V gene has CDR1 LGHDT and CDR2 YNNKEL (reference sequence). With 4 bases removed from V and 3 bases from J, the gap between germline ends came to 8 bases. The CDR3 DNA reads TGTGCCAGCAGCCCGCTCCGGACAGATACGCAGTATTTT. It codes for CASSPLRTDTQYF.

The chain links TRBV6-4 to TRBJ1-1; possibly TRBD1 for D (6 bases). This CDR3 is 13 amino acids long. V lost 3 bases, J lost 5 bases, and 10 bases lay in between. Germline values: CDR1 MRHNA, CDR2 SNTAGT. CDR3 nucleotides: TGTGCCAGCAGTGAACAAAGGGGGACTGAAGCTTTCTTT. Amino acids: CASSEQRGTEAFF.

This sequence joins TRBV11-3 and TRBJ1-6; D is unclear. There are 13 residues in the CDR3. The germline gives CDR1 SGHNT, CDR2 YENEEA. V was trimmed by 2 bases and J by 7 bases, leaving 6 bases between them. The CDR3 is CASSLNLNSPLHF. The CDR3 DNA follows: TGTGCCAGCAGCTTAAACTTGAATTCACCCCTCCACTTT.

The chain joins TRBV4-1 to TRBJ1-2; a weak D match, TRBD1 (5 bases). The CDR3 spans 15 residues. V lost 0 bases and J lost 4, with 12 bases in between. Germline assignment: CDR1 MGHRA and CDR2 YSYEKL. The CDR3 coding sequence is TGCGCCAGCAGCCAAGAGCGGGACCCGATCTATGGCTACACCTTC. This translates into CASSQERDPIYGYTF.

This clone was found once. The V gene is TRBV12-3 or TRBV12-4, the J gene TRBJ1-1; unclear D gene. V gave up 2 bases and J gave up 3 bases, with 7 bases separating them. This CDR3 has 13 amino acids. CDR3 in DNA: TGTGCCAGCAGTTTACCCTCTTACACTGAAGCTTTCTTT. Residues: CASSLPSYTEAFF.

The chain employs TRBV24-1 and TRBJ2-1; TRBD2 is a possible D gene (6 bases). The CDR3 sequence is 12 residues long. Germline CDR1 reads KGHDR; CDR2 reads SFDVKD. V was shortened by 8 bases and J by 9 bases, with 13 bases between the two germline ends. The CDR3 region has the DNA TGTGCCACCAAGGGGAGGTTAGGTGAGCAGTTCTTC. This encodes CATKGRLGEQFF.

The chain recombines TRBV7-8 with TRBJ2-1; possibly TRBD2 for D (6 bases). The V gene's germline CDR1 is SGHVS and CDR2 FQNEAQ. Trimming stripped 5 bases from V and 8 bases from J, with 22 bases between. The CDR3 consists of 16 residues. The CDR3 sequence is CASSESEGRTRDEQFF. As DNA, the CDR3 is TGTGCCAGCAGCGAATCGGAGGGACGGACAAGGGATGAGCAGTTCTTC.

The V and J genes are TRBV10-2 and TRBJ2-1, with D perhaps matching TRBD1 (6 bases). Germline V CDR1 and CDR2: WSHSY, SAAADI. This CDR3 spans 14 amino acids. V lost 7 bases and J lost 5, with 15 bases in between. CDR3 loop: CASIPGDNHNEQFF. CDR3 sequence (DNA): TGCGCCAGCATTCCAGGGGATAACCACAATGAGCAGTTCTTC.

The rearrangement uses TRBV12-5 and TRBJ2-7; D call uncertain. The CDR3 is 13 residues long. Germline CDR1 reads LGHNT; CDR2 reads FRNRAP. V was shortened by 0 bases and J by 6 bases, with 9 bases between the two germline ends. The CDR3 here is CASGLVALAEQYF. CDR3 nucleotides: TGTGCTAGTGGTTTGGTCGCATTGGCCGAGCAGTACTTC. Full variable domain (outside the CDR3, taken from reference TRBV12-5 and TRBJ2-7): DARVTQTPRHKVTEMGQEVTMRCQPILGHNTVFWYRQTMMQGLELLAYFRNRAPLDDSGMPKDRFSAEMPDATLATLKIQPSEPRDSAVYFCASGLVALAEQYFGPGTRLTVT.

The CDR3 reads CASSTPRGGRMNTEAFF. The CDR3 DNA reads TGTGCCAGCTCCACTCCCCGGGGGGGGCGGATGAACACTGAAGCTTTCTTT. The chain recombines TRBV2 with TRBJ1-1; weak D call: TRBD1 (6 bases). Germline CDR1 and CDR2: SNHLY and FYNNEI. The CDR3 sequence is 17 residues long. Trimming stripped 8 bases from V and 0 bases from J, with 22 bases between.

Only one count was recorded for this clone. J is TRBJ2-3 and V is TRBV3-1 (or the pseudogene TRBV3-2); tentative D call: TRBD2 (6 bases). The CDR3 is made up of 12 amino acids. V lost 0 bases, J lost 11 bases, and 9 bases lay in between. In germline, CDR1 is LGHDT, CDR2 YNNKEL (reference sequence). The CDR3 is CASSQDTGGQYF. The CDR3 DNA sequence: TGTGCCAGCAGCCAAGACACCGGGGGGCAGTATTTT.

This clone was observed once. The chain uses TRBV7-8 and TRBJ1-6, with D maybe TRBD1 (5 bases). Germline CDR1 is SGHVS and CDR2 is FQNEAQ. Trimming pared 3 bases from V and 3 bases from J, leaving 12 bases between. The CDR3 consists of 16 residues. CDR3 sequence: CASSFTQDHYNSPLHF. CDR3 DNA: TGTGCCAGCAGCTTCACACAGGACCACTATAATTCACCCCTCCACTTT.

The chain uses TRBV30 and TRBJ1-6; 8 nucleotides agree with TRBD1. Trimming at V came to 0 bases and at J to 7 bases, leaving 5 bases not matched to a gene. The CDR3 is 15 residues long. Germline CDR1 and CDR2: GTSNPN and SVGIG (reference sequence). As DNA, the CDR3 is TGTGCCTGGAGTGTACTAAGGACAGGGAATTCACCCCTCCACTTT. Protein: CAWSVLRTGNSPLHF. Combining the CDR3 with reference TRBV30 and TRBJ1-6 gives the whole variable domain SQTIHQWPATLVQPVGSPLSLECTVEGTSNPNLYWYRQAAGRGLQLLFYSVGIGQISSEVPQNLSASRPQDRQFILSSKKLLLSDSGFYLCAWSVLRTGNSPLHFGNGTRLTVT.

The chain uses TRBV12-5 and TRBJ2-7, with D perhaps TRBD2 (6 bases). Germline CDR1 is LGHNT and CDR2 is FRNRAP. V lost 6 bases, J lost 3 bases, and 9 bases lay in between. The CDR3 consists of 12 residues. DNA for the CDR3: TGTGCTAGTGGAGGCGGGGTCTACGAGCAGTACTTC. Translated, it gives CASGGGVYEQYF.

The CDR3 is CAITPGQGSHEQYF. Written as DNA, the CDR3 is TGTGCCATCACTCCGGGACAGGGAAGCCACGAGCAGTACTTC. V gene TRBV10-3 combines with J gene TRBJ2-7, with 9 bases matching TRBD1. CDR1 is ENHRY and CDR2 is SYGVKD in the germline V gene. The CDR3 has 14 amino acids. Trimming at V came to 7 bases and at J to 5 bases, leaving 9 bases not matched to a gene.

V gene TRBV18 combines with J gene TRBJ2-3; TRBD2 is a possible D gene (6 bases). V shed 3 bases and J shed 6 bases, with 10 bases lying between them. This CDR3 spans 13 amino acids. CDR1 is KGHSH, CDR2 LQKENI, per germline. The CDR3 DNA reads TGTGCCAGCTCACCCGGGACTTTGGATACGCAGTATTTT. Amino acids: CASSPGTLDTQYF. Supplemented by reference TRBV18 and TRBJ2-3, the full variable domain reads NAGVMQNPRHLVRRRGQEARLRCSPMKGHSHVYWYRQLPEEGLKFMVYLQKENIIDESGMPKERFSAEFPKEGPSILRIQQVVRGDSAAYFCASSPGTLDTQYFGPGTRLTVL.

The DNA of the CDR3 is TGCGCCAGCAGCTTTGGGGCAGCGGGGGGGCCCTACGAGCAGTACTTC. Translating it yields CASSFGAAGGPYEQYF. The rearrangement links TRBV4-1 to TRBJ2-7; 10 bases line up with TRBD2. V shed 5 bases, J shed 2 bases, and the junction held 9 bases outside the gene matches. The CDR3 sequence is 16 residues long. The V gene's germline CDR1 is MGHRA and CDR2 YSYEKL.

V usage is TRBV7-2 and J usage is TRBJ1-2; TRBD1 is a possible D gene (6 bases). Germline V lookup: CDR1 SGHTA, CDR2 FQGNSA. CDR3 length: 15 amino acids. V lost 1 base to trimming and J lost 6 bases, with 15 bases between them. For the CDR3, the DNA is TGTGCCAGCAGCTTAGGACCTCAGGGGTGGGATGGCTACACCTTC. This encodes CASSLGPQGWDGYTF. The whole variable domain, remainder taken from reference TRBV7-2 and TRBJ1-2, is GAGVSQSPSNKVTEKGKDVELRCDPISGHTALYWYRQSLGQGLEFLIYFQGNSAPDKSGLPSDRFSAERTGGSVSTLTIQRTQQEDSAVYLCASSLGPQGWDGYTFGSGTRLTVV.

This clone was detected only once. The chain uses TRBV7-9 and TRBJ1-1; TRBD1 aligns across 9 bases. This CDR3 is 14 amino acids long. Germline V gene sequence: CDR1 SEHNR, CDR2 FQNEAQ (reference sequence). The ends lost 5 bases at V and 5 bases at J; junction bases unmatched: 6. CDR3 region: CASSPRDRVTEAFF. CDR3 nucleotide sequence: TGTGCCAGCAGCCCCCGGGACAGGGTGACTGAAGCTTTCTTT.

V usage is TRBV6-5 and J usage is TRBJ1-1; D might be TRBD1 (6 bases). Germline values: CDR1 MNHEY, CDR2 SVGAGI. The ends were cut back, 6 bases at V and 6 bases at J, with 17 bases in the middle. The CDR3 has 14 amino acids. CDR3 region: CASSLKGGRAEAFF. The CDR3 nucleotides read TGTGCCAGCAGCCTAAAGGGGGGGCGCGCTGAAGCTTTCTTT.

The chain is built from TRBV5-1 and TRBJ1-2, with 7 bases matching TRBD1. The trim removed 2 bases at V and 4 bases at J, leaving 2 bases unmatched. The CDR3 spans 13 residues. Germline V gene data show CDR1 as SGHRS and CDR2 as YFSETQ. The CDR3 DNA is TGCGCCAGCAGCTTAGGGGGCAGCTATGGCTACACCTTC. Translation gives CASSLGGSYGYTF.

This chain joins TRBV10-1 and TRBJ2-3, with 9 bases identical to TRBD1. The CDR3 is 13 amino acids. Trimming cost V 11 bases and J 7 bases; bases outside gene matches: 10. Germline CDR1 reads WNHNN; CDR2 reads SYGVQD (reference sequence). The CDR3 reads CASRRTGDNTQYF. The CDR3 DNA reads TGCGCCTCCCGGCGGACAGGGGATAATACGCAGTATTTT.

This chain joins TRBV2 and TRBJ1-5; 12 positions agree with TRBD1. Trimming removed 6 bases from V and 7 bases from J; junction bases left unmatched: 4. CDR3 length: 14 amino acids. The germline gives CDR1 SNHLY, CDR2 FYNNEI. The CDR3 region has the DNA TGTGCCAGCAGCCTCGGGACAGGGGGCCAGCCCCAGCATTTT. Translated, it gives CASSLGTGGQPQHF.